These 22 T cell receptor beta chains were sequenced from one sample in a study of T cells in Graves' hyperthyroidism and ophthalmopathy (dated by TCRdb to between 2018 and 2020). The library was prepared using multiplex PCR. Sequencer: Illumina HiSeq 2000. Amplification of TCR beta CDR3 regions was carried out from RNA transcripts. A first-round RT-PCR of the TCR CDR3 used the HTBI primer set with the Qiagen OneStep RT-PCR kit. TCRdb passed the public sequencing reads through fastp at Q25 and MiXCR, retaining productive beta sequences. When rows share a CDR3 protein, they turn into one entry using the most common DNA and genes. A total of 450,000 to 700,000 distinct CDR3 sequences appear in this sample, approximately 44% of them only once. Together, the top ten hold around 17% of the sample. Source material: peripheral blood or thyroid tissue (not recorded which). The source is an adult woman with Graves' disease, either hyperthyroidism or ophthalmopathy (not recorded which).

J is TRBJ1-1 and V is TRBV2, with TRBD1 matching over 9 bases. The CDR3 covers 14 residues. V lost 9 bases, J lost 2 bases, and 7 bases stayed unmatched. The germline CDR1 and CDR2 sequences are SNHLY and FYNNEI. The CDR3 sequence: CASLPGQGNTEAFF. The DNA of the CDR3 is TGTGCCAGTCTCCCGGGACAGGGAAACACTGAAGCTTTCTTT.

The chain carries TRBV7-9 and TRBJ1-5; weak D call: TRBD1 (5 bases). There are 15 residues in the CDR3. CDR1 and CDR2 (germline): SEHNR, FQNEAQ (reference sequence). Trimming left V 3 bases short and J 7 bases short, with 16 bases between. DNA of the CDR3: TGTGCCAGCAGCTTCGGGGCGGGCATCCAGCAGCCCCAGCATTTT. Amino acid sequence: CASSFGAGIQQPQHF.

This clonotype was found a few times. The CDR3 bases are TGCGCCAGCAGCCAAATTATTAGAACAGGGGCCGCGAATGGCTACACCTTC. As protein: CASSQIIRTGAANGYTF. The V gene is TRBV4-1, the J gene TRBJ1-2; TRBD1 matches at 7 bases. This CDR3 contains 17 residues. Germline V gives CDR1 MGHRA, CDR2 YSYEKL. With 2 bases clipped from V and 6 bases from J, the junction kept 15 bases outside the gene matches.

V gene TRBV12-3 or TRBV12-4 combines with J gene TRBJ1-5, with D possibly TRBD1 on 5 matching bases. Trimming took off 7 bases at V and 15 bases at J, with 19 bases between the two ends. The CDR3 is 12 residues long. The CDR3 bases are TGTGCCAGCAACGGACCCGGGGCTGGTAGGCATTTT. Its translation is CASNGPGAGRHF.

Only a few counts were recorded for this clonotype. The CDR3 nucleotides read TGCAGCGTTGTGACGGACGTACTACGTGGCTACACCTTC. Translated: CSVVTDVLRGYTF. The chain combines TRBV29-1 with TRBJ1-2; D remains ambiguous. CDR1 is SQVTM and CDR2 is ANQGSEA in the germline V gene. V lost 4 bases, J lost 7 bases, and 16 bases lay in between. The CDR3 is made up of 13 amino acids.

This clonotype was seen just once. The chain uses TRBV29-1 and TRBJ1-1; D gene uncertain. CDR1 SQVTM and CDR2 ANQGSEA come from the germline V gene. This CDR3 comprises 13 residues. Trimming removed 8 bases at V and 0 bases at J, with 13 bases between. The CDR3 spells CSLRLGMNTEAFF. In nucleotides, the CDR3 is TGCAGCTTAAGGTTGGGGATGAACACTGAAGCTTTCTTT.

The CDR3 region has the DNA TGTGCCAGCAGTTTTGGTCCCGGACTAGCCTACGAGCAGTACTTC. Protein sequence: CASSFGPGLAYEQYF. The genes are TRBV28 and TRBJ2-7, with 7 bases matching TRBD2. J was trimmed by 2 bases and V by 3 bases; bases with no gene match: 7. Germline lookup yields CDR1 MDHEN and CDR2 SYDVKM. The CDR3 consists of 15 residues.

This clonotype was detected ten times or more. The chain joins TRBV4-2 to TRBJ1-2; no firm D call. Per the germline V gene, CDR1 is LGHNA and CDR2 is YNFKEQ. V was pared by 0 bases and J by 0 bases, with 17 bases between. The CDR3 has 18 residues. The CDR3 region is CASSQDLGPPSPNYGYTF. CDR3 coding DNA: TGTGCCAGCAGCCAAGATCTAGGTCCTCCGAGCCCTAACTATGGCTACACCTTC.

The V and J genes are TRBV29-1 and TRBJ1-6; 7 bases are a match to TRBD1. The V segment lost 6 bases and the J segment 6 bases; nucleotides outside the gene matches: 8. CDR3 length: 14 residues. Per germline, CDR1 SQVTM and CDR2 ANQGSEA. This chain's CDR3 is CSVRGGYGNSPLHF. In nucleotides, the CDR3 is TGCAGCGTCAGGGGGGGATATGGTAATTCACCCCTCCACTTT.

This clonotype was observed many times. The genes are TRBV20-1 and TRBJ2-7; D call uncertain. The ends were cut back, 4 bases at V and 3 bases at J, with 7 bases in the middle. Germline assignment: CDR1 DFQATT and CDR2 SNEGSKA (reference sequence). The CDR3 covers 11 residues. The CDR3 DNA is TGCAGTGCTACCGACCGCTACGAGCAGTACTTC. Its translation is CSATDRYEQYF.

Comments on this clonotype: The CDR3 does not end in the conserved phenylalanine or tryptophan, so this is likely a read error. The limits of the CDR3 on the DNA are not certain, so only TCRdb's listed CDR3 is given. The chain has TRBV19 and TRBJ2-6. Inclusive of both ends, the CDR3 amounts to 8 amino acids. CDR1 LNHDA and CDR2 SQIVND come from the germline V gene (reference sequence). CDR3 residues: CASSTFGV.

The chain has TRBV5-1 and TRBJ1-1; tentative D call: TRBD1 (5 bases). This CDR3 has 15 residues. The V end lost 1 base, the J end lost 4 bases, and 14 bases lay between the germline ends. CDR1 and CDR2 (germline): SGHRS, YFSETQ. As DNA, the CDR3 is TGCGCCAGCAGCTTGTTCGCGGGGGTTGCCACTGAAGCTTTCTTT. Protein: CASSLFAGVATEAFF.

The V gene is TRBV10-2, the J gene TRBJ2-3; TRBD2 agrees at 7 bases. Looked up from germline, CDR1 is WSHSY and CDR2 is SAAADI. The junction had 15 bases not matched to a gene; V was cut back by 6 bases and J by 3 bases. The length of the CDR3 is 17 residues. The CDR3 bases are TGCGCCAGCAGCGTCCCCATGGCGGGAGTTATGACAGATACGCAGTATTTT. Encoded protein: CASSVPMAGVMTDTQYF.

The sample holds many counts of this clonotype. The chain recombines TRBV20-1 with TRBJ1-2; D is possibly TRBD1 (5 bases). Trimming took 6 bases from V and 7 from J, leaving 18 bases between them. The CDR3 consists of 13 residues. Looked up from germline, CDR1 is DFQATT and CDR2 is SNEGSKA (reference sequence). CDR3 protein: CSALADEGLGYTF. CDR3 nucleotides: TGCAGTGCCTTGGCCGACGAGGGGCTTGGCTACACCTTC.

V gene TRBV7-8 combines with J gene TRBJ1-6; D perhaps matches TRBD1 (5 bases). V was clipped by 4 bases and J by 4 bases, with 14 bases between them. Germline V CDR1 and CDR2: SGHVS, FQNEAQ. The CDR3 sequence is 16 residues long. The CDR3 protein is CASSYPGREYNSPLHF. CDR3 coding DNA: TGTGCCAGCAGCTACCCGGGACGGGAGTATAATTCACCCCTCCACTTT.

The gene calls are TRBV28 and TRBJ2-7; TRBD1 might be the D (5 bases). The V end lost 3 bases, the J end lost 3 bases, and 12 bases lay between the germline ends. Per germline, CDR1 MDHEN and CDR2 SYDVKM. The CDR3 consists of 14 residues. CDR3 in amino acids: CASSLSQGGYEQYF. The CDR3 DNA sequence: TGTGCCAGCAGTTTGTCTCAGGGTGGCTACGAGCAGTACTTC.

This clonotype was recorded a few times. J is TRBJ1-1 and V is TRBV5-1, with TRBD1 matching over 7 bases. V trimming: 0 bases; J trimming: 1 base; junction bases outside the gene matches: 6. This CDR3 is 16 amino acids long. Germline CDR1 and CDR2: SGHRS and YFSETQ. This chain's CDR3 is CASSLAAGGGNTEAFF. The CDR3 DNA follows: TGCGCCAGCAGCTTGGCCGCAGGGGGAGGGAACACTGAAGCTTTCTTT.

For this clonotype: A much larger clone lies a single base off, so this may be a read error. V gene TRBV5-6 combines with J gene TRBJ2-7, with D perhaps assigned TRBD1 or TRBD2 (6 bases each). Germline CDR1 SGHDT, CDR2 YYEEEE. There are 15 residues in the CDR3. With 7 bases removed from V and 5 bases from J, the gap between germline ends came to 22 bases. CDR3 nucleotide sequence: TGTGCCAGCGGCGGGGAAACAGGGTTTAGCGACGAGCAGTACTTC. Translating gives CASGGETGFSDEQYF. Based on the CDR3 plus reference TRBV5-6 and TRBJ2-7, the full variable domain is DAGVTQSPTHLIKTRGQQVTLRCSPKSGHDTVSWYQQALGQGPQFIFQYYEEEERQRGNFPDRFSGHQFPNYSSELNVNALLLGDSALYLCASGGETGFSDEQYFGPGTRLTVT.

This clonotype was seen repeatedly, ten times or more. V gene TRBV9 combines with J gene TRBJ1-3; D gene ambiguous. Germline V gives CDR1 SGDLS, CDR2 YYNGEE. Trimming left V 2 bases short and J 2 bases short, with 14 bases between. CDR3 size: 16 residues. CDR3 sequence reads: CASSVRSGGAGNTIYF. The CDR3 DNA reads TGTGCCAGCAGCGTTAGATCAGGAGGCGCTGGAAACACCATATATTTT.

Concerning this clonotype: Germline is not matched at one junction end, which may reflect a read error. The chain joins TRBV7-2 to TRBJ2-6; 7 bases fit TRBD1. Germline CDR1 reads SGHTA; CDR2 reads FQGNSA. The CDR3 extends over 13 amino acids. The CDR3 loop reads CASSSLRQGSEAF. In nucleotides, the CDR3 is TGTGCCAGCAGTTCCTTAAGACAGGGCTCTGAAGCTTTC.

The gene calls are TRBV25-1 and TRBJ2-7, with TRBD2 matching 11 bases. Per the germline V gene, CDR1 is MGHDK and CDR2 is SYGVNS. The J segment lost 3 bases and the V segment lost 6 bases, leaving 10 bases of the junction unmatched. The CDR3 sequence is 16 residues long. CDR3 bases: TGTGCCAGCAGCTCGGCGACTAGCGGGATTTTCTACGAGCAGTACTTC. Residues: CASSSATSGIFYEQYF.

In its sample, this clonotype was seen a few times. The V and J genes are TRBV2 and TRBJ1-1; possibly TRBD1 for D (5 bases). The CDR3 spans 12 residues. The V and J ends lost 4 bases and 6 bases respectively, with 9 bases between them. The germline CDR1 and CDR2 sequences are SNHLY and FYNNEI. The CDR3, as DNA: TGTGCCAGCAGTGCTACAGGTTCTGAAGCTTTCTTT. This translates into CASSATGSEAFF. Filled out from reference TRBV2 and TRBJ1-1, the complete variable domain reads EPEVTQTPSHQVTQMGQEVILRCVPISNHLYFYWYRQILGQKVEFLVSFYNNEISEKSEIFDDQFSVERPDGSNFTLKIRSTKLEDSAMYFCASSATGSEAFFGQGTRLTVV.